This TCR beta chain originates from a study of blood T cells in healthy people across ages. Across the whole study: Template switching recovered approximately one barcoded beta molecule for every two T cells.

Study-wide findings and caveats: Estimates of total diversity, which came from one million sequenced T cells, were considered to be underestimates.

A second roughly 6 to 11 cycle PCR used barcoded and J-beta primers. Carrying 12 random nucleotides, a template-switch adaptor labeled each individual cDNA molecule. TCRdb redid the calling of the 5' RACE reads with MiXCR, one entry per CDR3 protein. The sample has about 2 million distinct CDR3 sequences, just under 50% seen once. This clonotype was seen a few times. The target antigen is unknown. CDR1 and CDR2 from the germline V gene are MDHEN and SYDVKM. V was shortened by 5 bases and J by 2 bases, with 15 bases between the two germline ends. The CDR3 runs to 15 residues. Material for sequencing was blood. The V call is TRBV28, the J call TRBJ2-5, with a tentative D call TRBD1 (6 bases). This clonotype originated in a woman aged 40 to 50 in good health. The CDR3 DNA reads as TGTGCCAGCAGTATTGCAGGGGTGACTCAAGAGACCCAGTACTTC. Residues: CASSIAGVTQETQYF. The variable domain in full, completed from reference TRBV28 and TRBJ2-5, reads DVKVTQSSRYLVKRTGEKVFLECVQDMDHENMFWYRQDPGLGLRLIYFSYDVKMKEKGDIPEGYSVSREKKERFSLILESASTNQTSMYLCASSIAGVTQETQYFGPGTRLLVL.